This T cell receptor beta chain appears in the sequencing data of a study of blood T cell repertoires in COVID-19. Study overall: COVID-19 samples, acute and convalescent, were from the United States, Italy and Spain. From T cells, B-cell-depleted T cells, or PBMCs came the material, which was cDNA or gDNA.

Libraries were prepared by immunoSEQ multiplex PCR; TCRdb keeps only in-frame clonotypes and omits some of them. The sample includes around 130,000 clones, about 85% of them seen just once. This clone was observed a single time. CDR3 length: 17 residues. Between the trimmed V and J ends, which lost 0 bases and 1 base, there was a span of 15 bases. Germline V gene sequence: CDR1 SGDLS, CDR2 YYNGEE. This receptor was identified in a man between 60 and 75 years old with acute or convalescent COVID-19. The genes are TRBV9 and TRBJ2-3; TRBD2 might be the D (5 bases). The specimen sequenced was peripheral blood. The CDR3 DNA is TGTGCCAGCAGCGTAGGGGCTAGCCAGTGGGGCACAGATACGCAGTATTTT. Protein sequence: CASSVGASQWGTDTQYF.